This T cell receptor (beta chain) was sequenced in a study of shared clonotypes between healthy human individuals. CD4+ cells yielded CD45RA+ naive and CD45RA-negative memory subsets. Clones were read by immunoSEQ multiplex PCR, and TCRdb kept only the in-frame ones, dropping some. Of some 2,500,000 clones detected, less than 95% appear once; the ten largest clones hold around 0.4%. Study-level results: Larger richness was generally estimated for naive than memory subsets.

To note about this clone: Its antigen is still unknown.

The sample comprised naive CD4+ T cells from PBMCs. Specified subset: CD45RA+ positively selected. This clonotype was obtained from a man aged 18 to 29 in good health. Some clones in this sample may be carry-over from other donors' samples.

In DNA form, the CDR3 reads TGCGCCAGCGACCAGTGGGGTAGCGGAGGATTAGATACGCAGTATTTT. Amino acids: CASDQWGSGGLDTQYF. This rearrangement joins TRBV5-1 to TRBJ2-3; tentatively, D is TRBD2 (6 bases). The V end was cut by 7 bases, the J end by 5 bases, with 23 bases between. CDR1 and CDR2 from the germline V gene are SGHRS and YFSETQ. CDR3 size: 16 residues.